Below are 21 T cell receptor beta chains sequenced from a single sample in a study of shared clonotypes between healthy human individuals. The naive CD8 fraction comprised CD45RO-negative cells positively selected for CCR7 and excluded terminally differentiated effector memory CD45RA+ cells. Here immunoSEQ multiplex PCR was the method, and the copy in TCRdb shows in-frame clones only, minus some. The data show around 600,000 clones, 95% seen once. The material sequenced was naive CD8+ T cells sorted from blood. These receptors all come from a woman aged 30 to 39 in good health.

CDR3 loop: CASSDPPGLADNEQFF. The DNA of the CDR3 is TGCGCCAGCAGTGATCCCCCGGGACTAGCGGACAATGAGCAGTTCTTC. The chain uses TRBV10-2 and TRBJ2-1, with 11 bases fitting TRBD2. This CDR3 spans 16 amino acids. Germline CDR1 WSHSY, CDR2 SAAADI. The V segment lost 3 bases and the J segment 5 bases; nucleotides outside the gene matches: 6.

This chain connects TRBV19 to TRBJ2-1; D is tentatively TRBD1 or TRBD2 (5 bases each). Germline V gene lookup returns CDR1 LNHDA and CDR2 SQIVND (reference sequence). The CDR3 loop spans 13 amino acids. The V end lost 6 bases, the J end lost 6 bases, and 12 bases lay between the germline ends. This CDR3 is CASRSWGSNEQFF. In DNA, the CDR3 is TGTGCCAGTAGGTCTTGGGGGAGCAATGAGCAGTTCTTC.

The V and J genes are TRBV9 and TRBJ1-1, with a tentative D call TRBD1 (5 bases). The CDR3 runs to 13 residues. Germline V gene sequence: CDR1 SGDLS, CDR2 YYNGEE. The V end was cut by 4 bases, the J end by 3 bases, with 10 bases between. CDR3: CASSLQGDTEAFF. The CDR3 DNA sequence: TGTGCCAGCAGCCTTCAGGGAGACACTGAAGCTTTCTTT.

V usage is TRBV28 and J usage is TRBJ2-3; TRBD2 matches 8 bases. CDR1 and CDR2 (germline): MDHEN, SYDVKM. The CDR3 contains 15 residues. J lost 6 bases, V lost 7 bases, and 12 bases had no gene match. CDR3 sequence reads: CASTPGGGRSDTQYF. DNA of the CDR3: TGTGCCAGCACCCCCGGGGGGGGACGTTCGGATACGCAGTATTTT.

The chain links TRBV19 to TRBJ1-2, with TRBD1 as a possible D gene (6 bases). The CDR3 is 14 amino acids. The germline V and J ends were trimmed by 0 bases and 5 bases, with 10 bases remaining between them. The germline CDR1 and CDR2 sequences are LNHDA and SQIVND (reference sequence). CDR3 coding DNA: TGTGCCAGTAGTATAGATGGGACATTTTATGGCTACACCTTC. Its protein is CASSIDGTFYGYTF.

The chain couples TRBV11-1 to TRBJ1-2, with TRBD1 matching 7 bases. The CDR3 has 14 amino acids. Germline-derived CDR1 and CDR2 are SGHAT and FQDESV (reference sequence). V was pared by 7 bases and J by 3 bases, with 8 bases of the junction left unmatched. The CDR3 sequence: CASTDRDSDYGYTF. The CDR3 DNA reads TGTGCCAGCACCGATCGGGACAGCGACTATGGCTACACCTTC.

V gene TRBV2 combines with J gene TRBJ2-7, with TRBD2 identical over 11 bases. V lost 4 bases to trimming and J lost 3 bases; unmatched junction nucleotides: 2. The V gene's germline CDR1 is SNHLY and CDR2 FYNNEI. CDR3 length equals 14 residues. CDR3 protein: CASSVAGGLYEQYF. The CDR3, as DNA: TGTGCCAGCAGTGTAGCGGGAGGGCTCTACGAGCAGTACTTC.

The CDR3 loop is CASSLGTSGSWDYEQYF. The DNA for the CDR3 is TGTGCCAGCAGCTTAGGGACTAGCGGGAGTTGGGACTACGAGCAGTACTTC. This chain links TRBV28 with TRBJ2-7; 14 nucleotides align to TRBD2. Germline loops: CDR1 MDHEN, CDR2 SYDVKM. V shed 6 bases and J 3 bases; nucleotides not matched to a gene: 10. The CDR3 has 17 amino acids. Together with reference TRBV28 and TRBJ2-7, the CDR3 gives the full variable domain: DVKVTQSSRYLVKRTGEKVFLECVQDMDHENMFWYRQDPGLGLRLIYFSYDVKMKEKGDIPEGYSVSREKKERFSLILESASTNQTSMYLCASSLGTSGSWDYEQYFGPGTRLTVT.

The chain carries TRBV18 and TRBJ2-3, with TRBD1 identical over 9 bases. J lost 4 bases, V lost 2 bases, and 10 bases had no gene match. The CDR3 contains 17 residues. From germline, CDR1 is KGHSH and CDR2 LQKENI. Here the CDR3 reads CASSPMSGQGRPDTQYF. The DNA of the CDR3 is TGTGCCAGCTCACCAATGAGCGGACAGGGGAGGCCAGATACGCAGTATTTT.

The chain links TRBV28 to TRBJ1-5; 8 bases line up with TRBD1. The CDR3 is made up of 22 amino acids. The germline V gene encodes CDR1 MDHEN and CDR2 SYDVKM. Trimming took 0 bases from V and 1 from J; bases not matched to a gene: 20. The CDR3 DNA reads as TGTGCCAGCAGTTTATGCCAGGTAAGTCCACTGGACAGGGTTCGAAGCAATCAGCCCCAGCATTTT. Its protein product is CASSLCQVSPLDRVRSNQPQHF.

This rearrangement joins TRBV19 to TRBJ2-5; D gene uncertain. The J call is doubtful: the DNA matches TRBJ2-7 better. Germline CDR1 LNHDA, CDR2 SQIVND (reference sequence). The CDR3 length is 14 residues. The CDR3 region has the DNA TGTGCCAGTAGTATGTTCGCAGGTTCCTACGAGCAGTACTTC. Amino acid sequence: CASSMFAGSYEQYF.

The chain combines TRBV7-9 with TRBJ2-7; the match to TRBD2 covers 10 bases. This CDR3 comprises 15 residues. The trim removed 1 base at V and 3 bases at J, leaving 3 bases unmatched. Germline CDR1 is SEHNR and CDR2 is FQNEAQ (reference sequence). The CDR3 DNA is TGTGCCAGCAGCTTAGGGACTAGCGGAAACTACGAGCAGTACTTC. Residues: CASSLGTSGNYEQYF.

The CDR3, as DNA: TGCGCCAGCAGCCAAGAAAGAGCGGGAGGGCGAAGTGAGCAGTTCTTC. Protein: CASSQERAGGRSEQFF. The chain employs TRBV4-1 and TRBJ2-1; 10 nucleotides agree with TRBD2. The V segment lost 0 bases and the J segment 9 bases; nucleotides outside the gene matches: 8. Per germline, CDR1 MGHRA and CDR2 YSYEKL. The CDR3 contains 16 residues.

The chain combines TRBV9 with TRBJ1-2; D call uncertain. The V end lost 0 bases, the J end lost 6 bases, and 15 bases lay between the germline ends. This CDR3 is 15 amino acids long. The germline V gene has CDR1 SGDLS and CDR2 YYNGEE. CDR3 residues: CASSVDQLREDGYTF. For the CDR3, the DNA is TGTGCCAGCAGCGTAGATCAGTTAAGAGAGGATGGCTACACCTTC.

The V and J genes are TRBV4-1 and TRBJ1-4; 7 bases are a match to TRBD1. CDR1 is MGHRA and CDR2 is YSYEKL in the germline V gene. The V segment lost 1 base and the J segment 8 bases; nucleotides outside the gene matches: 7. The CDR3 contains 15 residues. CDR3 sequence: CASSQGGGQAEKLFF. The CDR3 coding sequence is TGCGCCAGCAGCCAAGGGGGCGGACAGGCAGAAAAACTGTTTTTT.

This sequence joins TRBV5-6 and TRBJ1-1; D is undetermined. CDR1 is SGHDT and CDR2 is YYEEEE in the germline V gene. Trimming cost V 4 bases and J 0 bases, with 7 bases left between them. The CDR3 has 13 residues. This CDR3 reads CASSPTLNTEAFF. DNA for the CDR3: TGTGCCAGCAGCCCAACACTGAACACTGAAGCTTTCTTT.

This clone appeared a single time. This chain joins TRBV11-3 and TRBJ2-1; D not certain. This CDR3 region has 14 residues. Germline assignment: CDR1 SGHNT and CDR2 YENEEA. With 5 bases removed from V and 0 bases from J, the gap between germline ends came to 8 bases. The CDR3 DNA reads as TGTGCCAGCAGCGGATATAACTCCTACAATGAGCAGTTCTTC. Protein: CASSGYNSYNEQFF. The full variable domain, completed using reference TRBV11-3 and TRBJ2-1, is EAGVVQSPRYKIIEKKQPVAFWCNPISGHNTLYWYLQNLGQGPELLIRYENEEAVDDSQLPKDRFSAERLKGVDSTLKIQPAELGDSAVYLCASSGYNSYNEQFFGPGTRLTVL.

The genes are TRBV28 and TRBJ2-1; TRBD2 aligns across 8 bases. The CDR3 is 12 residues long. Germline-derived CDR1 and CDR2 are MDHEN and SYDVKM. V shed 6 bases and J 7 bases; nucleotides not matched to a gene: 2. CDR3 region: CASSTGGNEQFF. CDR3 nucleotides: TGTGCCAGCAGCACGGGGGGGAATGAGCAGTTCTTC.

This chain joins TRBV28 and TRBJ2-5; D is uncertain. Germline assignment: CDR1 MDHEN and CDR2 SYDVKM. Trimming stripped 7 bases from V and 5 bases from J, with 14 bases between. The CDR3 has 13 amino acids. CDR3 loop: CASTWTDVETQYF. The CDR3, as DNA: TGTGCCAGCACCTGGACGGATGTGGAGACCCAGTACTTC.

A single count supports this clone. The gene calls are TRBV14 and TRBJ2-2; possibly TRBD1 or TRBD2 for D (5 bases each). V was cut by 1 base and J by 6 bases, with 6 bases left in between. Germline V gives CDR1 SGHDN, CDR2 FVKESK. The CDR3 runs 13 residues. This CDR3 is CASSQVGAGELFF. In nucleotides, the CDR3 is TGTGCCAGCAGCCAAGTGGGGGCCGGGGAGCTGTTTTTT.

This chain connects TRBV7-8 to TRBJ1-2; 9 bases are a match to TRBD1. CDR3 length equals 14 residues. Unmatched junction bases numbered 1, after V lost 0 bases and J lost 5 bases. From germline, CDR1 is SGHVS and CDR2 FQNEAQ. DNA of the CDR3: TGTGCCAGCAGCTTAGCCGGGACAGGGTATGGCTACACCTTC. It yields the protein CASSLAGTGYGYTF.